Given below is one T cell receptor beta chain in context. Its cognate antigen is unknown. This specimen comes from a study of CD8 T cell repertoires and HIV-1 epitope variants. Overall study: 1M T cells were kept uncultured as a baseline.

Sequencing was performed with immunoSEQ multiplex PCR; in TCRdb, only in-frame clones are kept and a portion is missing. This table has 6,000 or so clones, around 65% appearing once. Trimming took 5 bases from V and 6 from J, leaving 14 bases between them. The CDR3 extends over 14 amino acids. CDR1 is SGHVS and CDR2 is FQNEAQ in the germline V gene. The sequenced material came from cultured CD8+ T cells derived from PBMCs. The receptor was derived from a male donor with HIV. This chain uses TRBV7-8 with TRBJ2-1; D possibly corresponds to TRBD1 (6 bases). The CDR3 DNA is TGTGCCAGCAGCCGGTGGGACACCCCCAATGAGCAGTTCTTC. Protein sequence: CASSRWDTPNEQFF.